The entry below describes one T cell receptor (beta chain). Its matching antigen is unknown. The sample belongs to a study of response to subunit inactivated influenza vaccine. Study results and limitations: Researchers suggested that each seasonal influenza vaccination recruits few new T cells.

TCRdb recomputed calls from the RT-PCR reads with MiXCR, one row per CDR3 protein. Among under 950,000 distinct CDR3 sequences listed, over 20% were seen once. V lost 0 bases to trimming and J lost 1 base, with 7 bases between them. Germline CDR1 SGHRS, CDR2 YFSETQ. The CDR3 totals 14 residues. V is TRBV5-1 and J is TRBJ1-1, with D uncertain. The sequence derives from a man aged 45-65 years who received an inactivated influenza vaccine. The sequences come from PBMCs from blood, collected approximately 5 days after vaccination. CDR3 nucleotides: TGCGCCAGCAGCTTGGACAGCGGGAACACTGAAGCTTTCTTT. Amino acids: CASSLDSGNTEAFF.